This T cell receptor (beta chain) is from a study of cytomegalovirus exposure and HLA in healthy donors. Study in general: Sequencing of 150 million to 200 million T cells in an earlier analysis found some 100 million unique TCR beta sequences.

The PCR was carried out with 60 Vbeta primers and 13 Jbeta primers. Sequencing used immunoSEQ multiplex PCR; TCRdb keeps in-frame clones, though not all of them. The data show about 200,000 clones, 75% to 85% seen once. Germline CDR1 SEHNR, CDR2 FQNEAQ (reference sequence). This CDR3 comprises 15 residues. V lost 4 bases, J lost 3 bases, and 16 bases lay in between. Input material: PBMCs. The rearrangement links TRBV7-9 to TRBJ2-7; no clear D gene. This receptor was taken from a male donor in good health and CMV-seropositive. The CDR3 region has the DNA TGTGCCAGCAGCTCAGAGGTATACAACCTCTACGAGCAGTACTTC. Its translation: CASSSEVYNLYEQYF.